This T cell receptor beta chain is drawn from a study of blood T cell repertoires in COVID-19. Method: immunoSEQ multiplex PCR; TCRdb's copy keeps in-frame clones and lacks some. The sample holds hundreds of thousands of clones, 80% to 90% seen once. The germline CDR1 and CDR2 sequences are DFQATT and SNEGSKA (reference sequence). The CDR3 totals 17 residues. V lost 6 bases, J lost 0 bases, and 14 bases stayed unmatched. Sequenced input: PBMCs or T cells enriched from blood (not recorded which). This TCR was recovered from a middle-aged man who had recovered from COVID-19. The V and J genes are TRBV20-1 and TRBJ1-1; 9 nucleotides line up with TRBD1. The CDR3 DNA reads as TGCAGTGCCAGTAACAGGGGGCGAGGCCGGTTGAACACTGAAGCTTTCTTT. Amino acids: CSASNRGRGRLNTEAFF.